This TCR beta chain was observed in a study of identifying expanded T cells in peripheral blood. No infections or other immune events were documented during collection. Notes on this clone: The antigen remains undetermined.

V trimming: 1 base; J trimming: 7 bases; junction bases outside the gene matches: 3. CDR1 and CDR2 from the germline V gene are MNHEY and SMNVEV (reference sequence). CDR3 length: 14 residues. The study's findings and limits: About 1.3 clones differed between technical replicates, versus about 15 and 19 over time.

The data were produced by immunoSEQ multiplex PCR, yet TCRdb's version contains in-frame clones alone and is incomplete. The sample has some 78,000 clones, 80% to 90% seen once. The sequenced material came from blood. This chain uses TRBV27 with TRBJ2-1; 8 nucleotides agree with TRBD2. The receptor comes from a person aged 18-69 years in good health. The CDR3, as DNA: TGTGCCAGCAGTTTATTAGCGGGAATGAATGAGCAGTTCTTC. Translation: CASSLLAGMNEQFF.